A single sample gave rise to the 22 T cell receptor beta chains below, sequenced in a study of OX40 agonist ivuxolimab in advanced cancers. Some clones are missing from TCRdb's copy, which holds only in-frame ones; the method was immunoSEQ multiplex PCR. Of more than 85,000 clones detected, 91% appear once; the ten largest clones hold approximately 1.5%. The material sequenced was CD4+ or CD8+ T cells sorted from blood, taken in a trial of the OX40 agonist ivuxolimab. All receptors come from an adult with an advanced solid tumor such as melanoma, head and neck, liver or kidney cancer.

The CDR3 is CASSYSRTGGNTIYF. The CDR3 nucleotides are TGTGCCAGCAGTTACTCGAGGACAGGCGGAAACACCATATATTTT. The rearrangement uses TRBV6-5 and TRBJ1-3; 7 bases fit TRBD1. The germline gives CDR1 MNHEY, CDR2 SVGAGI. This CDR3 is built from 15 residues. The J segment lost 4 bases and the V segment lost 0 bases, leaving 3 bases of the junction unmatched.

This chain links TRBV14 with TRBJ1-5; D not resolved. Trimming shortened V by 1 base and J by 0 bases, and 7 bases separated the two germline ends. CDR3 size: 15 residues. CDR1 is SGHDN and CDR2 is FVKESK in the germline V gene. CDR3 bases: TGTGCCAGCAGCCAAGGCGGGTCTAGCAATCAGCCCCAGCATTTT. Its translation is CASSQGGSSNQPQHF. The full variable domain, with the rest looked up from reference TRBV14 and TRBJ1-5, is EAGVTQFPSHSVIEKGQTVTLRCDPISGHDNLYWYRRVMGKEIKFLLHFVKESKQDESGMPNNRFLAERTGGTYSTLKVQPAELEDSGVYFCASSQGGSSNQPQHFGDGTRLSIL.

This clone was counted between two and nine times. The CDR3 sequence is CASSLNDRNQPQHF. The CDR3 bases are TGTGCCAGCAGTTTAAACGACCGCAATCAGCCCCAGCATTTT. This chain connects TRBV28 to TRBJ1-5; D uncertain. CDR1 and CDR2 from the germline V gene are MDHEN and SYDVKM. Trimming removed 2 bases at V and 2 bases at J, with 7 bases between. This CDR3 has 14 amino acids.

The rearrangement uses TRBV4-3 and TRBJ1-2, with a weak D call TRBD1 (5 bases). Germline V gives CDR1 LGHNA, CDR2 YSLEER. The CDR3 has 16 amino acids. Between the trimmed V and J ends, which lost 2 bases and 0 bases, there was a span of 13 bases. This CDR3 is CASSQSHGGTNYGYTF. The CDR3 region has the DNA TGCGCCAGCAGCCAAAGCCACGGGGGGACTAACTATGGCTACACCTTC.

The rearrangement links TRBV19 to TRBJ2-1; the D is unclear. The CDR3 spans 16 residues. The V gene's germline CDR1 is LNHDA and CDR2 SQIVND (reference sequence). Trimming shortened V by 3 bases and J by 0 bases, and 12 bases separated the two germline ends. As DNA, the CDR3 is TGTGCCAGTAGTATTGGTGGCCTTAGCTCCTACAATGAGCAGTTCTTC. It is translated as CASSIGGLSSYNEQFF.

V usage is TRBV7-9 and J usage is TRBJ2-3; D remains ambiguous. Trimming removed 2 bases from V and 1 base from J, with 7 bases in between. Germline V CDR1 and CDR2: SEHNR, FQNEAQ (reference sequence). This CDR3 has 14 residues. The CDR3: CASSLKHRTDTQYF. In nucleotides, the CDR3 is TGTGCCAGCAGCTTAAAGCATCGCACAGATACGCAGTATTTT.

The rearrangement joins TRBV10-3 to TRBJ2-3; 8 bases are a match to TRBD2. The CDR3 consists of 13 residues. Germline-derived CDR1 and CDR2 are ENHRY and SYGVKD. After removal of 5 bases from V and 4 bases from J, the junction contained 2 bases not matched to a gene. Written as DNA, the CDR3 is TGTGCCATCAGTCCGGGGGGGGCAGATACGCAGTATTTT. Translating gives CAISPGGADTQYF.

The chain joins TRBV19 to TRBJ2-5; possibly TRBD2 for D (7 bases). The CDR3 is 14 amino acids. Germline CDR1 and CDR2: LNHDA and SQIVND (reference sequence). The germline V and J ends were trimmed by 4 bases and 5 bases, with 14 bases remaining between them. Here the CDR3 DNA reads TGTGCCAGTAGTACGAGCGGGACAAGGGAGACCCAGTACTTC. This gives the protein CASSTSGTRETQYF.

CDR3 sequence reads: CAWSVLQGNFGNSPLHF. The CDR3, as DNA: TGTGCCTGGAGTGTACTACAGGGAAACTTTGGGAATTCACCCCTCCACTTT. The rearrangement joins TRBV30 to TRBJ1-6; D may be TRBD1 (6 bases). The CDR3 spans 17 residues. Trimming took off 0 bases at V and 7 bases at J, with 19 bases between the two ends. Germline CDR1 is GTSNPN and CDR2 is SVGIG (reference sequence). Combining the CDR3 with reference TRBV30 and TRBJ1-6 gives the whole variable domain SQTIHQWPATLVQPVGSPLSLECTVEGTSNPNLYWYRQAAGRGLQLLFYSVGIGQISSEVPQNLSASRPQDRQFILSSKKLLLSDSGFYLCAWSVLQGNFGNSPLHFGNGTRLTVT.

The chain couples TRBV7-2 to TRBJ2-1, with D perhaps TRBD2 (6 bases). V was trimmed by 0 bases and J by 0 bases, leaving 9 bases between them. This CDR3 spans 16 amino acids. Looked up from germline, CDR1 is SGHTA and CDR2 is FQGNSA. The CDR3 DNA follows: TGTGCCAGCAGCTTAGCAACGGGAGTCTCCTACAATGAGCAGTTCTTC. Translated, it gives CASSLATGVSYNEQFF.

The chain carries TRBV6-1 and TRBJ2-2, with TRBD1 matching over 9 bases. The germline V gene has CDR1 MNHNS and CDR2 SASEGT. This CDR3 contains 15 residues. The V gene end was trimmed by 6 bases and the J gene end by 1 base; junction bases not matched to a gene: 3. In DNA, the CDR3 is TGTGCCAGCAGGGGACAGGGTATGAACACCGGGGAGCTGTTTTTT. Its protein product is CASRGQGMNTGELFF.

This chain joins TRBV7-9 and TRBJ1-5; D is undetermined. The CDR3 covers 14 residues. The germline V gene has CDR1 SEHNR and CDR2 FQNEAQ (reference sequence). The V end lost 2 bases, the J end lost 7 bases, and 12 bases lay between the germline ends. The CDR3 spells CASSLLGLGQPQHF. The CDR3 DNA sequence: TGTGCCAGCAGCTTACTGGGGTTGGGACAGCCCCAGCATTTT.

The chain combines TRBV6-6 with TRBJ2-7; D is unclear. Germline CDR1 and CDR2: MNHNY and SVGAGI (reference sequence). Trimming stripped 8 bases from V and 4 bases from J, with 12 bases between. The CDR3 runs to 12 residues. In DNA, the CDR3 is TGTGCCAGCTCGGCTGCCGGTTACGAGCAGTACTTC. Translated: CASSAAGYEQYF.

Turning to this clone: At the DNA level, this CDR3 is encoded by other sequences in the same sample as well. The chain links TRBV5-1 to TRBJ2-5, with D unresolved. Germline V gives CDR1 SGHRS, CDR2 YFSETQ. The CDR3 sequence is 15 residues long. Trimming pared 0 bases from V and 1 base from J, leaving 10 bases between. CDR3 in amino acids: CASSLVGSGQETQYF. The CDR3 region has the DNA TGCGCCAGCAGCTTGGTTGGCAGTGGCCAAGAGACCCAGTACTTC.

The CDR3 DNA reads as TGTGCCAGCAGCTTGGTGATCCGGGGGGAGACCCAGTACTTC. This sequence encodes CASSLVIRGETQYF. The genes are TRBV5-5 and TRBJ2-5, with a tentative D call TRBD2 (6 bases). V dropped 0 bases and J dropped 5 bases, with 11 bases sitting between them. CDR1 is SGHKS, CDR2 YYEKEE, per germline (reference sequence). This CDR3 region has 14 residues. Complete variable domain (other parts from reference TRBV5-5 and TRBJ2-5): DAGVTQSPTHLIKTRGQQVTLRCSPISGHKSVSWYQQVLGQGPQFIFQYYEKEERGRGNFPDRFSARQFPNYSSELNVNALLLGDSALYLCASSLVIRGETQYFGPGTRLLVL.

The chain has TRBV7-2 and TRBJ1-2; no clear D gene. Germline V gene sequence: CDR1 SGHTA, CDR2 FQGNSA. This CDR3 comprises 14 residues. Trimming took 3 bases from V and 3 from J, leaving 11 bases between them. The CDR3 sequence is CASSFWGSDYGYTF. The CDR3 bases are TGTGCCAGCAGCTTCTGGGGTTCGGACTATGGCTACACCTTC. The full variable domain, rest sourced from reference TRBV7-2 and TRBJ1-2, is GAGVSQSPSNKVTEKGKDVELRCDPISGHTALYWYRQSLGQGLEFLIYFQGNSAPDKSGLPSDRFSAERTGGSVSTLTIQRTQQEDSAVYLCASSFWGSDYGYTFGSGTRLTVV.

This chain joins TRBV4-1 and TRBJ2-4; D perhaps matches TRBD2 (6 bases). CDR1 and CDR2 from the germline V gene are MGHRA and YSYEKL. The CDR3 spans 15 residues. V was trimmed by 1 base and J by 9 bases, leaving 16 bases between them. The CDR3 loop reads CASSQGEASGSIQYF. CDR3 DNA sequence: TGCGCCAGCAGCCAAGGGGAGGCCAGTGGGAGCATTCAGTACTTC.

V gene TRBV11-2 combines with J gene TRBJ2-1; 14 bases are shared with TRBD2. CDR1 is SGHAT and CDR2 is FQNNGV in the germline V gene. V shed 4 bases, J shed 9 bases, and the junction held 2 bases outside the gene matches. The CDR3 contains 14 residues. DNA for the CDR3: TGTGCCAGCAGCTGGACTAGCGGGAGGACTGAGCAGTTCTTC. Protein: CASSWTSGRTEQFF. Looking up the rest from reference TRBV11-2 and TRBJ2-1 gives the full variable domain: EAGVAQSPRYKIIEKRQSVAFWCNPISGHATLYWYQQILGQGPKLLIQFQNNGVVDDSQLPKDRFSAERLKGVDSTLKIQPAKLEDSAVYLCASSWTSGRTEQFFGPGTRLTVL.

CDR3 amino acids: CASRLRGGFEQFF. The CDR3 DNA reads TGTGCCAGCAGACTTAGGGGAGGTTTTGAGCAGTTCTTC. J is TRBJ2-1 and V is TRBV11-3, with D possibly TRBD2 on 6 matching bases. Germline loops: CDR1 SGHNT, CDR2 YENEEA. Trimming cost V 6 bases and J 9 bases, with 15 bases left between them. The length of the CDR3 is 13 residues. The variable domain in full, with the rest retrieved from reference TRBV11-3 and TRBJ2-1, is EAGVVQSPRYKIIEKKQPVAFWCNPISGHNTLYWYLQNLGQGPELLIRYENEEAVDDSQLPKDRFSAERLKGVDSTLKIQPAELGDSAVYLCASRLRGGFEQFFGPGTRLTVL.

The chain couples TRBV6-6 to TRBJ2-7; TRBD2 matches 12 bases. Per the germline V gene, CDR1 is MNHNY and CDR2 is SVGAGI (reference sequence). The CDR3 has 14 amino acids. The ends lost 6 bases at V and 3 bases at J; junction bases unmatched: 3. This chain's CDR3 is CASSRTSGNYEQYF. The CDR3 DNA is TGTGCCAGCAGCCGGACTAGCGGGAACTACGAGCAGTACTTC.

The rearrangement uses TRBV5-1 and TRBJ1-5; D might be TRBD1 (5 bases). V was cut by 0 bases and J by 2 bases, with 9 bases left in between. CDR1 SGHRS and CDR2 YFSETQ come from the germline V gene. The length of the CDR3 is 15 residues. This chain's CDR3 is CASSLGDGGNQPQHF. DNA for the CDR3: TGCGCCAGCAGCTTGGGGGACGGGGGCAATCAGCCCCAGCATTTT.

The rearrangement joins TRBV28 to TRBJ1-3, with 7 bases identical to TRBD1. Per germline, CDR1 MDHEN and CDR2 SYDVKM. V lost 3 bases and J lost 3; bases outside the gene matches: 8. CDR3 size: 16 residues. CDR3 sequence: CASSLLQTGYGNTIYF. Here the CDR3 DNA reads TGTGCCAGCAGTTTGCTACAGACAGGGTATGGAAACACCATATATTTT. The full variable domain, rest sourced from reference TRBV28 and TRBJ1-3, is DVKVTQSSRYLVKRTGEKVFLECVQDMDHENMFWYRQDPGLGLRLIYFSYDVKMKEKGDIPEGYSVSREKKERFSLILESASTNQTSMYLCASSLLQTGYGNTIYFGEGSWLTVV.